This TCR beta chain came from a study of post-analysis software for immune sequencing data. The TCR beta cDNA libraries carried unique molecular identifiers. TCRdb fed the PCR reads into MiXCR, producing one record per CDR3 protein. The table includes roughly 730,000 distinct CDR3 sequences, roughly 29% detected once. On this clonotype itself: The junction differs from germline at one of its ends, possibly a read error.

The origin of this receptor is a girl aged 10 to 17 with multiple sclerosis. The sample was blood.

CDR3 sequence reads: CAGSLPGGGQETQYF. In DNA, the CDR3 is TGTGCCGGCAGCCTACCAGGGGGGGGGCAAGAGACCCAGTACTTC. The chain uses TRBV3-1 and TRBJ2-5; D may match TRBD1 or TRBD2 (7 bases each). This CDR3 has 15 amino acids. In germline, CDR1 is LGHDT, CDR2 YNNKEL (reference sequence).